This entry lists 14 T cell receptor beta chains sequenced from one sample in a study of blood T cell repertoires in COVID-19. Only in-frame clones appear in the TCRdb table, and some are missing; sequencing was by immunoSEQ multiplex PCR. The sample has about 59,000 clones; about 88% are singletons. Input material: peripheral blood. These receptors all come from an elderly man in a cohort sampled during active COVID-19.

J is TRBJ2-1 and V is TRBV3-1 (or the pseudogene TRBV3-2); weak D call: TRBD2 (6 bases). The CDR3 runs to 14 residues. Germline lookup yields CDR1 LGHDT and CDR2 YNNKEL (reference sequence). Trimming removed 3 bases from V and 3 bases from J, with 9 bases in between. This chain's CDR3 is CASSHRGNYNEQFF. The DNA of the CDR3 is TGTGCCAGCAGCCACCGGGGGAACTACAATGAGCAGTTCTTC.

The V call is TRBV25-1, the J call TRBJ1-2; a possible D gene is TRBD1 (5 bases). Trimming removed 1 base at V and 3 bases at J, with 9 bases between. The CDR3 is made up of 14 amino acids. The germline CDR1 and CDR2 sequences are MGHDK and SYGVNS. The CDR3 DNA reads TGTGCCAGCAGTGAATCGGACACCTACTATGGCTACACCTTC. Protein sequence: CASSESDTYYGYTF.

This sequence joins TRBV27 and TRBJ2-5, with D possibly matching TRBD2 (6 bases). Germline V gene sequence: CDR1 MNHEY, CDR2 SMNVEV (reference sequence). The CDR3 runs 15 residues. The V end lost 5 bases, the J end lost 5 bases, and 18 bases lay between the germline ends. CDR3 sequence (DNA): TGTGCCAGCAGTCTTTCCGGGACTCCGCGGGAGACCCAGTACTTC. Translated, it gives CASSLSGTPRETQYF.

The J gene is TRBJ1-2, the V gene TRBV23-1; 11 nucleotides agree with TRBD1. TRBV23-1 is an ORF for which the function is uncertain. The CDR3 extends over 16 amino acids. J lost 3 bases, V lost 2 bases, and 5 bases had no gene match. CDR3 DNA sequence: TGCGCCAGCAGTCAACGGGACAGGGGGAAGTACTATGGCTACACCTTC. Protein: CASSQRDRGKYYGYTF.

The rearrangement joins TRBV6-2 or TRBV6-3 to TRBJ1-2; possibly TRBD1 for D (5 bases). The CDR3 is made up of 19 amino acids. Germline values: CDR1 MNHEY, CDR2 SVGEGT. V gave up 6 bases and J gave up 7 bases, with 33 bases separating them. CDR3 protein: CASSSPLGLGRNSSGGYTF. The CDR3 DNA reads TGTGCCAGCAGCTCCCCCTTAGGCTTGGGGCGAAACTCTTCCGGTGGCTACACCTTC.

The chain couples TRBV4-2 to TRBJ1-1, with a possible D match to TRBD1 (5 bases). The CDR3 totals 13 residues. The germline CDR1 and CDR2 sequences are LGHNA and YNFKEQ. V gave up 0 bases and J gave up 10 bases, with 12 bases separating them. CDR3 amino acids: CASSQDQGSGAFF. The CDR3 DNA is TGTGCCAGCAGCCAAGACCAGGGTTCAGGAGCTTTCTTT.

This chain joins TRBV30 and TRBJ2-7, with D perhaps TRBD1 (6 bases). Germline CDR1 and CDR2: GTSNPN and SVGIG (reference sequence). CDR3 length equals 16 residues. Trimming stripped 1 base from V and 1 base from J, with 17 bases between. The CDR3 DNA is TGTGCCTGGAGTGAGGGAGACAGGCGCCCTTCCTACGAGCAGTACTTC. Protein product: CAWSEGDRRPSYEQYF.

The chain joins TRBV7-6 to TRBJ1-4; D not resolved. V was shortened by 5 bases and J by 7 bases, with 23 bases between the two germline ends. Germline CDR1 reads SGHVS; CDR2 reads FNYEAQ. The CDR3 has 17 residues. Here the CDR3 reads CASSRVSYRPSGEKLFF. As DNA, the CDR3 is TGTGCCAGCAGCCGAGTGAGTTATCGGCCCTCGGGTGAAAAACTGTTTTTT.

The V and J genes are TRBV9 and TRBJ2-5; 8 nucleotides match TRBD2. The CDR3 runs to 15 residues. Germline CDR1 reads SGDLS; CDR2 reads YYNGEE. J lost 1 base, V lost 4 bases, and 6 bases had no gene match. The CDR3 nucleotides are TGTGCCAGCAGCATCGGGGGGGCACCCCAAGAGACCCAGTACTTC. Its translation: CASSIGGAPQETQYF.

The rearrangement joins TRBV3-1 (or the pseudogene TRBV3-2) to TRBJ2-1, with a possible D match to TRBD2 (5 bases). CDR3 length: 16 amino acids. The V gene lost 1 base and the J gene lost 1 base, with 11 bases spanning the gap. Germline V gene lookup returns CDR1 LGHDT and CDR2 YNNKEL (reference sequence). CDR3 in amino acids: CASSQGKRLSYNEQFF. The CDR3 nucleotides are TGTGCCAGCAGCCAAGGCAAGCGGTTATCCTACAATGAGCAGTTCTTC.

The gene calls are TRBV3-1 (or the pseudogene TRBV3-2) and TRBJ2-1; TRBD1 matches 11 bases. The CDR3 has 17 residues. Trimming removed 3 bases from V and 4 bases from J; junction bases left unmatched: 8. Germline-derived CDR1 and CDR2 are LGHDT and YNNKEL (reference sequence). CDR3 protein: CASSQRTGGVTYNEQFF. The CDR3 nucleotides read TGTGCCAGCAGCCAGAGGACAGGGGGCGTTACGTACAATGAGCAGTTCTTC.

This clone was observed a single time. V is TRBV6-5 and J is TRBJ2-4; possible D gene TRBD1, 6 bases. The CDR3 is 15 residues long. Germline V gene lookup returns CDR1 MNHEY and CDR2 SVGAGI. The germline V and J ends were trimmed by 5 bases and 6 bases, with 17 bases remaining between them. The CDR3 loop reads CASSTRQAFINIQYF. The DNA of the CDR3 is TGTGCCAGCAGTACAAGACAGGCTTTTATAAACATTCAGTACTTC.

The CDR3 loop is CASSYSRPPRNEKLFF. In DNA, the CDR3 is TGTGCCAGCAGTTACTCGCGGCCTCCGCGTAATGAAAAACTGTTTTTT. The chain employs TRBV6-5 and TRBJ1-4, with D unresolved. The CDR3 loop spans 16 amino acids. From germline, CDR1 is MNHEY and CDR2 SVGAGI. Trimming removed 0 bases at V and 4 bases at J, with 12 bases between.

The chain has TRBV4-3 and TRBJ1-6, with 8 bases lining up with TRBD1. CDR1 and CDR2 (germline): LGHNA, YSLEER. V lost 0 bases to trimming and J lost 5 bases; unmatched junction nucleotides: 6. This CDR3 is built from 17 residues. The CDR3 nucleotides are TGCGCCAGCAGCCAAGAAACCGGGACAGGAAATAATTCACCCCTCCACTTT. Its protein is CASSQETGTGNNSPLHF.